Each of the 14 T cell receptor beta chains below was sequenced from the same sample in a study of tumor and adjacent non-tumor tissue in lung cancer. A modified ARM-PCR protocol with three rounds of nested PCR amplified TCRbeta. TCRdb called the multiplex PCR reads again in MiXCR, with one record for every CDR3 protein. Of around 60,000 distinct CDR3 sequences listed, around two thirds are singletons. The template was RNA from unsorted bulk tissue. Distant lung tissue was collected more than 3 cm away from the tumor edge. What was sequenced was distant non-tumor lung tissue. Receptors were obtained from a man aged 65-85 years with non-small cell lung cancer.

The chain carries TRBV6-4 and TRBJ2-2; D uncertain. Trimming took off 2 bases at V and 3 bases at J, with 4 bases between the two ends. The CDR3 length is 13 residues. CDR1 is MRHNA and CDR2 is SNTAGT in the germline V gene. The CDR3 protein is CASSDRDTGELFF. The CDR3 DNA sequence: TGTGCCAGCAGTGACCGGGACACCGGGGAGCTGTTTTTT.

This clonotype has at least ten counts. V and J are TRBV5-8 and TRBJ1-2; possibly TRBD1 for D (5 bases). V was pared by 0 bases and J by 8 bases, with 8 bases between. This CDR3 is 12 amino acids long. CDR1 and CDR2 (germline): SGHTS, YDEGEE. CDR3 in DNA: TGTGCCAGCAGCTTGGAAGGGACCGGCTACACCTTC. Translating it yields CASSLEGTGYTF.

This clonotype was seen once. The V call is TRBV29-1, the J call TRBJ2-1, with TRBD1 matching 7 bases. This CDR3 has 14 residues. Germline V CDR1 and CDR2: SQVTM, ANQGSEA. V dropped 1 base and J dropped 16; count of bases not matched to a gene: 16. CDR3: CSVEGRDRAWEHFF. The CDR3 DNA sequence: TGCAGCGTTGAAGGTCGCGACAGGGCCTGGGAACACTTCTTC.

The V and J genes are TRBV7-9 and TRBJ1-1, with D uncertain. V was clipped by 4 bases and J by 1 base, with 13 bases between them. CDR3 size: 15 residues. The germline CDR1 and CDR2 sequences are SEHNR and FQNEAQ (reference sequence). The chain's CDR3 is CASSSPSGWNTEAFF. The CDR3 nucleotides are TGTGCCAGCAGCTCCCCCAGCGGGTGGAACACTGAAGCTTTCTTT.

This clonotype showed up many times. The genes are TRBV7-8 and TRBJ1-1; D is uncertain. CDR3 length: 12 amino acids. CDR1 is SGHVS and CDR2 is FQNEAQ in the germline V gene. Trimming took off 5 bases at V and 8 bases at J, with 12 bases between the two ends. In DNA, the CDR3 is TGTGCCAGCAGCCCGGTAACGGGGGAAGCTTTCTTT. Encoded protein: CASSPVTGEAFF.

As for this clonotype: Being one base from a much bigger clone, this may be a read error. The V and J genes are TRBV6-5 and TRBJ1-3; 8 bases align to TRBD1. The CDR3 is 17 residues long. Trimming at V came to 0 bases and at J to 5 bases, leaving 9 bases not matched to a gene. In germline, CDR1 is MNHEY, CDR2 SVGAGI. The CDR3 is CASSYSGVAGGRNTIYF. CDR3 DNA: TGTGCCAGCAGTTACTCGGGGGTCGCAGGGGGCAGAAACACCATATATTTT.

The gene calls are TRBV11-2 and TRBJ1-1; D not resolved. The CDR3 is 14 residues long. Germline values: CDR1 SGHAT, CDR2 FQNNGV. The V gene lost 5 bases and the J gene lost 6 bases, with 16 bases spanning the gap. The CDR3 sequence: CASSRRREYAEAFF. CDR3 nucleotide sequence: TGTGCCAGCAGCCGACGACGAGAGTATGCTGAAGCTTTCTTT.

This clonotype was observed many times. The rearrangement uses TRBV7-8 and TRBJ1-2; 7 bases line up with TRBD1. V lost 5 bases, J lost 7 bases, and 7 bases stayed unmatched. Germline V CDR1 and CDR2: SGHVS, FQNEAQ. The CDR3 runs 13 residues. CDR3 sequence: CASSHTQGGGYTF. Written as DNA, the CDR3 is TGTGCCAGCAGCCATACCCAGGGGGGTGGCTACACCTTC.

Of note for this clonotype: A clone one base away is much larger, so this may be a read error. This sequence joins TRBV13 and TRBJ2-5; D not certain. The germline V and J ends were trimmed by 4 bases and 1 base, with 10 bases remaining between them. Germline-derived CDR1 and CDR2 are PRHDT and FYEKMQ (reference sequence). The CDR3 loop spans 14 amino acids. Written as DNA, the CDR3 is TGTGCCAGCAGCTCCAAGTGGCTCCAAGAGACCCAGTACTTC. Translated: CASSSKWLQETQYF.

In regard to this clonotype: One end of the junction fails to match germline, which may point to a read error. The J gene is TRBJ2-3, the V gene TRBV7-9; no definite D call. CDR3 length: 14 amino acids. The germline V gene has CDR1 SEHNR and CDR2 FQNEAQ (reference sequence). The CDR3 spells CVSSFSRAIDTQYF. In nucleotides, the CDR3 is TGTGTCAGCAGCTTTTCCCGGGCCATAGATACGCAGTATTTT.

Remarks on this clonotype: One end of the junction varies from germline; a read error may be responsible. The chain carries TRBV11-3 and TRBJ2-3, with D uncertain. This CDR3 spans 14 amino acids. Germline-derived CDR1 and CDR2 are SGHNT and YENEEA. The DNA for the CDR3 is TGTCCCAGCAGCATAGGGTGGGCCCCAGATACGCAGTATTTT. It yields the protein CPSSIGWAPDTQYF.

The chain couples TRBV7-9 to TRBJ2-7, with D possibly being TRBD1 (6 bases). The V gene lost 2 bases and the J gene lost 0 bases, with 8 bases spanning the gap. The germline V gene has CDR1 SEHNR and CDR2 FQNEAQ (reference sequence). This CDR3 has 14 amino acids. CDR3 protein: CASSLTGPSYEQYF. CDR3 nucleotide sequence: TGTGCCAGCAGCTTAACAGGGCCCTCCTACGAGCAGTACTTC.

With respect to this clonotype: A junction boundary mismatches the germline segment, possibly from a read error. J is TRBJ2-3 and V is TRBV6-2 or TRBV6-3; 7 bases align to TRBD1. This CDR3 has 15 amino acids. Germline V gene data show CDR1 as MNHEY and CDR2 as SVGEGT. The CDR3 sequence is CAGSYLRGPGDTQYF. Here the CDR3 DNA reads TGTGCCGGCAGTTACTTGAGGGGGCCGGGAGATACGCAGTATTTT.

This rearrangement joins TRBV5-1 to TRBJ2-2; 7 bases are shared with TRBD1. Per germline, CDR1 SGHRS and CDR2 YFSETQ. The length of the CDR3 is 20 residues. With 0 bases clipped from V and 3 bases from J, the junction kept 17 bases outside the gene matches. This chain's CDR3 is CASSLAATGTPRADTGELFF. In DNA, the CDR3 is TGCGCCAGCAGCTTGGCAGCGACAGGGACCCCCCGGGCGGACACCGGGGAGCTGTTTTTT.